The rows below give T cell receptor beta chains drawn from one sample of a study of Ad26.COV2.S vaccination and SARS-CoV-2 variants. Sequenced by immunoSEQ multiplex PCR; TCRdb stores in-frame clones only, minus some. The repertoire holds about 350,000 clones, with about 88% as singletons. Here the sequenced sample was peripheral blood, taken in a trial of Ad26.COV2.S vaccine versus placebo. The receptors come from a person between 18 and 60 years old who received the Ad26.COV2.S COVID-19 vaccine or a placebo. Each CDR3 is given with its conserved first and last residue. Fields, in order: J gene, D gene, clone size, V gene, CDR3 protein, CDR3 DNA. D genes are given only for firm matches. The size field is filled for only some rows; it gives once, few, many or a size class.

TRBJ1-5 | TRBD1 | . | TRBV19 | CASDTGEINQPQHF | TGTGCCAGTGATACAGGGGAAATCAATCAGCCCCAGCATTTT
TRBJ1-3 | . | once | TRBV10-3 | CAISELRLWDTIYF | TGTGCCATCAGTGAGCTCCGCTTATGGGACACCATATATTTT
TRBJ2-5 | . | . | TRBV6-6 | CASSYSNRPGETQYF | TGTGCCAGCAGTTACTCGAACAGGCCGGGGGAGACCCAGTACTTC
TRBJ1-5 | . | . | TRBV7-2 | CASSLSKDQPQHF | TGTGCCAGCAGCTTAAGTAAGGATCAGCCCCAGCATTTT
TRBJ1-2 | . | . | TRBV27 | CASSPTANYGYTF | TGTGCCAGCAGTCCGACGGCTAACTATGGCTACACCTTC
TRBJ2-7 | . | . | TRBV19 | CASSIAGTHSYEQYF | TGTGCCAGTAGTATAGCTGGGACACACTCCTACGAGCAGTACTTC
TRBJ1-2 | . | . | TRBV6-5 | CASLGSTASYGYTF | TGTGCCAGCCTGGGGTCGACAGCTTCCTATGGCTACACCTTC
TRBJ2-3 | . | once | TRBV3-1/TRBV3-2 | CASSVGSVTDTQYF | TGTGCCAGCAGCGTCGGGAGCGTTACAGATACGCAGTATTTT
TRBJ2-5 | TRBD1 | . | TRBV6-6 | CASSSGQGWETQYF | TGTGCCAGCAGCTCCGGACAGGGTTGGGAGACCCAGTACTTC
TRBJ2-1 | . | . | TRBV6-5 | CASSTGTGNEQFF | TGTGCCAGCAGTACAGGGACGGGCAATGAGCAGTTCTTC
TRBJ2-7 | . | . | TRBV6-5 | CASRLATPYEQYF | TGTGCCAGCAGGCTAGCGACTCCCTACGAGCAGTACTTC
TRBJ1-2 | TRBD1 | . | TRBV3-1/TRBV3-2 | CASSPGTDLYGYTF | TGTGCCAGCAGCCCCGGGACAGACCTTTATGGCTACACCTTC
TRBJ2-7 | . | . | TRBV18 | CASSPAEGYEQYF | TGTGCCAGCTCACCCGCCGAGGGGTACGAGCAGTACTTC
TRBJ2-2 | . | . | TRBV2 | CASSVVVLSGELFF | TGTGCCAGCAGTGTGGTGGTTCTATCTGGGGAGCTGTTTTTT
TRBJ1-1 | . | . | TRBV19 | CASSSSGFQGRFTEAFF | TGTGCCAGTAGTTCCTCCGGTTTTCAGGGTAGGTTCACTGAAGCTTTCTTT
TRBJ2-3 | TRBD1 | . | TRBV9 | CASSVDGQGTDTQYF | TGTGCCAGCAGCGTAGACGGACAGGGGACAGATACGCAGTATTTT
TRBJ2-4 | TRBD1 | once | TRBV4-1 | CASSPGQGSGGNIQYF | TGCGCCAGCAGCCCAGGACAGGGGAGTGGGGGAAACATTCAGTACTTC
TRBJ2-5 | . | . | TRBV5-4 | CASSSNRAHQETQYF | TGTGCCAGCAGCTCAAACAGGGCTCACCAAGAGACCCAGTACTTC
TRBJ1-1 | . | . | TRBV19 | CASSTSIKMNTEAFF | TGTGCCAGTAGTACGAGTATCAAAATGAACACTGAAGCTTTCTTT
TRBJ1-1 | . | . | TRBV5-6 | CASHSQLNTEAFF | TGTGCCTCGCACTCGCAGTTGAACACTGAAGCTTTCTTT
TRBJ2-5 | . | . | TRBV18 | CASSLDSPLQETQYF | TGTGCCAGCTCACTAGACAGTCCCCTCCAAGAGACCCAGTACTTC
TRBJ2-5 | . | once | TRBV5-4 | CASSPGTLGMGETQYF | TGTGCCAGCAGTCCTGGGACTTTAGGGATGGGAGAGACCCAGTACTTC
TRBJ2-7 | . | . | TRBV20-1 | CSASAPGSKSYEQYF | TGCAGTGCTAGTGCTCCGGGAAGTAAGTCCTACGAGCAGTACTTC
TRBJ2-7 | . | . | TRBV7-8 | CASSPRGGGPSYEQYF | TGTGCCAGCAGCCCCCGAGGGGGGGGGCCCTCCTACGAGCAGTACTTC
TRBJ1-2 | . | . | TRBV12-3/TRBV12-4 | CASSLDSLYGYTF | TGTGCCAGCAGTTTAGACAGCCTATATGGCTACACCTTC
TRBJ1-4 | . | . | TRBV6-6 | CASGLDEKLFF | TGTGCCAGCGGGTTGGATGAAAAACTGTTTTTT
TRBJ1-5 | TRBD1 | . | TRBV4-2 | CASSSPGTGIQPQHF | TGTGCCAGCAGCTCCCCCGGGACAGGGATTCAGCCCCAGCATTTT